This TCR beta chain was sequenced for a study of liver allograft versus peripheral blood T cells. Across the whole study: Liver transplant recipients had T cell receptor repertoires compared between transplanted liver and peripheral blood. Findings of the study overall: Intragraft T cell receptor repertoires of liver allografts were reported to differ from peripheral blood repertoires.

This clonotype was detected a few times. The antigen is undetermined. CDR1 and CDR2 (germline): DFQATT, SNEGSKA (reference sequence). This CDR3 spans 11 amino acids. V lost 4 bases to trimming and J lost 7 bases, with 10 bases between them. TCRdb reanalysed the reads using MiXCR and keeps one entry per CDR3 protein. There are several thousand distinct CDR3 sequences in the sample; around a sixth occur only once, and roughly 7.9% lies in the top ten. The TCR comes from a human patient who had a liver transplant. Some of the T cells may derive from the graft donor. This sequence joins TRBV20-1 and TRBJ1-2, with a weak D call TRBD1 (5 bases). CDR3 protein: CSATQEPGYTF. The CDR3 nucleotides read TGCAGTGCTACACAGGAGCCTGGCTACACCTTC.